Listed below are T cell receptor beta chains from one sample, sequenced in a study of radiotherapy plus CTLA-4 blockade in lung cancer. TCRdb's table, derived via immunoSEQ multiplex PCR, lists solely in-frame clones and lacks some. The table records approximately 97,000 clones, 83% of them present only once. The sample here was peripheral blood, taken from a patient treated with radiotherapy plus ipilimumab. Source of these receptors: a human donor with non-small cell lung cancer who had stable disease on radiotherapy plus ipilimumab. Both conserved end residues are part of each CDR3. The order of the fields is V gene, J gene, clone size, D gene, CDR3 DNA, CDR3 protein. D genes are given only for firm matches. Where a row states a size, it is once, few, many or the class of an expanded clone; other rows omit it.

TRBV29-1	TRBJ2-7	NA	NA	TGCAGCGTTGAATTCAGTTCCTACGAGCAGTACTTC	CSVEFSSYEQYF
TRBV7-9	TRBJ1-2	NA	TRBD1	TGTGCCAGCAGCCAACAGGGGGCGTTGGAAGGCTACACCTTC	CASSQQGALEGYTF
TRBV5-1	TRBJ1-6	NA	NA	TGCGCCAGCAGCATGAGCGGGACGGCCCGTGGTGGCTCCTATAATTCACCCCTCCACTTT	CASSMSGTARGGSYNSPLHF
TRBV6-6	TRBJ2-1	NA	TRBD2	TGTGCCAGCAGTTACCGTGGACTAGCGAATGAGCAGTTCTTC	CASSYRGLANEQFF
TRBV9	TRBJ1-1	NA	TRBD1	TGTGCCAGCAGCGCAGGGGGAGGGACTGAAGCTTTCTTT	CASSAGGGTEAFF
TRBV11-2	TRBJ2-7	NA	NA	TGTGCCAGCAGCTCTGGCCTCTCCTCCTACGAGCAGTACTTC	CASSSGLSSYEQYF
TRBV28	TRBJ2-1	NA	TRBD2	TGTGCCAGCAGTTTGATCACTAGCGGGAGGGCTAGGGAGCAGTTCTTC	CASSLITSGRAREQFF
TRBV7-9	TRBJ1-4	NA	NA	TGTGCCAGCAGCTTAGTGGAGGGCATGAGTGAAAAACTGTTTTTT	CASSLVEGMSEKLFF
TRBV4-1	TRBJ1-2	NA	NA	TGCGCCAGCAGCCAAGGGACCTATGGCTACACCTTC	CASSQGTYGYTF
TRBV18	TRBJ2-3	NA	NA	TGTGCCAGCTCAGAGGGAGATACGCAGTATTTT	CASSEGDTQYF
TRBV11-1	TRBJ2-1	NA	TRBD2	TGTGCCAGCAGTAGGACTAGCGGGAGGGCCCATGAGCAGTTCTTC	CASSRTSGRAHEQFF
TRBV4-2	TRBJ2-1	NA	NA	TGTGCCAGCAGCCAAGATCGGGGGGCGGTTGAGCAGTTCTTC	CASSQDRGAVEQFF
TRBV28	TRBJ1-1	NA	TRBD1	TGTGCCAGCAGGAGGGGGCCTGAAGCTTTCTTT	CASRRGPEAFF
TRBV6-5	TRBJ1-1	NA	NA	TGTGCCAGCAGTTACCAGGTAACGCGCCCTGAAGCTTTCTTT	CASSYQVTRPEAFF
TRBV27	TRBJ1-4	NA	TRBD1	TGTGCCAGCACAAGGACAGGGGTTAATGAAAAACTGTTTTTT	CASTRTGVNEKLFF
TRBV11-2	TRBJ2-4	NA	TRBD1	TGTGCCAGCAGCCTCCAGTCCCGGGACAGGGTAGCCAAAAACATTCAGTACTTC	CASSLQSRDRVAKNIQYF
TRBV15	TRBJ1-2	NA	NA	TGTGCCACCACACAGATAGGCCGAGGCTACACCTTC	CATTQIGRGYTF
TRBV5-4	TRBJ2-1	few	TRBD2	TGTGCCAGCAGCTTGGGTGCTAGCGGGGGGGCCTATGAGCAGTTCTTC	CASSLGASGGAYEQFF
TRBV10-3	TRBJ2-5	NA	NA	TGTGCCATCATGGCGGCAGGACAAGAGACCCAGTACTTC	CAIMAAGQETQYF
TRBV9	TRBJ1-5	NA	NA	TGTGCCAGCAGCGTAGGACACTCACTGGATCAGCCCCAGCATTTT	CASSVGHSLDQPQHF
TRBV9	TRBJ2-7	NA	TRBD2	TGTGCCAGCAGCGCTTCGACTAGCGGATCCTACGAGCAGTACTTC	CASSASTSGSYEQYF
TRBV5-1	TRBJ1-1	NA	NA	TGCGCCAGCAGCTTGGAGGGGGGGCGTCTTACTGAAGCTTTCTTT	CASSLEGGRLTEAFF
TRBV19	TRBJ1-2	NA	TRBD1	TGTGCCAGTAGTCCCGGGACAGTAAACTATGGCTACACCTTC	CASSPGTVNYGYTF
TRBV19	TRBJ1-1	NA	TRBD1	TGTGCCAGTAGTCCGGTGGGACAGAGCCTGGCGGAAGCTTTCTTT	CASSPVGQSLAEAFF
TRBV10-2	TRBJ1-1	NA	NA	TGCGCCAGCCGCGATCTGGGGCTAGGCACTGAAGCTTTCTTT	CASRDLGLGTEAFF
TRBV10-2	TRBJ1-1	NA	NA	TGCGCCAGCAGAGACAACACTGAAGCTTTCTTT	CASRDNTEAFF
TRBV19	TRBJ1-5	NA	TRBD1	TGTGCCAGTAGTGGGACAGGGGCCGGGCAGCCCCAGCATTTT	CASSGTGAGQPQHF
TRBV13	TRBJ1-3	NA	NA	TGTGCCAGCAGCTCCCCCTCTTCGGATGGAAACACCATATATTTT	CASSSPSSDGNTIYF
TRBV5-4	TRBJ1-3	NA	NA	TGTGCCAGCAGCTTTAACCCCACTGGAAACACCATATATTTT	CASSFNPTGNTIYF